This TCR beta chain stems from a study of blood T cells in healthy people across ages. Study overall: About one barcoded TCR beta cDNA was captured per two T cells.

This clonotype was seen repeatedly, ten times or more. Sample-barcoded 5' priming and a J-beta primer mix drove a second PCR of roughly 6 to 12 cycles. One entry per CDR3 protein results from TCRdb running MiXCR on the 5' RACE reads. The sample lists hundreds of thousands of distinct CDR3 sequences; 32% were seen once. V was shortened by 4 bases and J by 0 bases, with 22 bases between the two germline ends. The CDR3 runs 18 residues. The germline CDR1 and CDR2 sequences are SGDLS and YYNGEE. The sample was blood. The chain uses TRBV9 and TRBJ1-2; TRBD1 is a possible D gene (6 bases). This TCR derives from an elderly woman in good health. CDR3 sequence: CASSSLTRTVQANYGYTF. CDR3 nucleotide sequence: TGTGCCAGCAGCTCACTAACCCGGACAGTCCAAGCTAACTATGGCTACACCTTC.